Listed here are 8 T cell receptor beta chains from one sample, sequenced in a study of T-cell memory formation after mild COVID-19. In TCRdb, the 5' RACE reads were re-called with MiXCR into one record per CDR3 protein. The sample includes roughly 410,000 distinct CDR3 sequences, less than 25% of them seen just once. The sample comprised PBMCs or a T cell subset sorted from them (not recorded which). These receptors came from an adult woman who had mild COVID-19 (a few samples of this study predate the infection). Cell type and time point are not known.

The chain is built from TRBV7-9 and TRBJ2-3; a weak D match, TRBD2 (6 bases). This CDR3 region has 16 residues. Trimming pared 3 bases from V and 6 bases from J, leaving 19 bases between. Germline V lookup: CDR1 SEHNR, CDR2 FQNEAQ (reference sequence). CDR3 sequence reads: CASSFRGGLGLDTQYF. The CDR3 DNA reads TGTGCCAGCAGCTTTCGTGGAGGGCTTGGGCTCGATACGCAGTATTTT.

The chain carries TRBV10-3 and TRBJ1-1; D possibly corresponds to TRBD1 (6 bases). V shed 3 bases and J shed 1 base, with 15 bases lying between them. Germline CDR1 is ENHRY and CDR2 is SYGVKD. This CDR3 has 16 residues. CDR3: CAISDLQGFGNTEAFF. The CDR3 coding sequence is TGTGCCATCAGTGACCTACAGGGTTTCGGGAACACTGAAGCTTTCTTT.

This chain links TRBV19 with TRBJ2-7, with 10 bases matching TRBD1. CDR1 is LNHDA, CDR2 SQIVND, per germline (reference sequence). The CDR3 consists of 16 residues. V was pared by 6 bases and J by 4 bases, with 12 bases of the junction left unmatched. Written as DNA, the CDR3 is TGTGCCAGTAGCTTCCCCTCCGGGACAGGGGTTTACGAGCAGTACTTC. Translating gives CASSFPSGTGVYEQYF.

This clonotype was observed a few times. The genes are TRBV27 and TRBJ2-1; 15 bases are a match to TRBD2. CDR1 MNHEY and CDR2 SMNVEV come from the germline V gene (reference sequence). V shed 5 bases, J shed 7 bases, and the junction held 15 bases outside the gene matches. The CDR3 has 19 amino acids. This CDR3 is CASSPYPGLAGGDRNEQFF. The CDR3 DNA is TGTGCCAGCAGTCCTTACCCCGGACTAGCGGGGGGGGATAGGAATGAGCAGTTCTTC.

This clonotype was detected a few times. The gene calls are TRBV11-2 and TRBJ2-2; D call uncertain. Germline V CDR1 and CDR2: SGHAT, FQNNGV. V lost 3 bases to trimming and J lost 2 bases, with 4 bases between them. This CDR3 has 13 residues. CDR3 in amino acids: CASSFSNTGELFF. DNA of the CDR3: TGTGCCAGCAGCTTTTCCAACACCGGGGAGCTGTTTTTT.

This clonotype has only a few counts. The rearrangement links TRBV7-9 to TRBJ2-3, with D tentatively TRBD2 (6 bases). The V gene's germline CDR1 is SEHNR and CDR2 FQNEAQ (reference sequence). The CDR3 is 15 residues long. V gave up 2 bases and J gave up 0 bases, with 9 bases separating them. The CDR3 DNA follows: TGTGCCAGCAGCTTAAGCGCGGGGAGCACAGATACGCAGTATTTT. It is translated as CASSLSAGSTDTQYF.

The chain recombines TRBV27 with TRBJ2-5; D is uncertain. Germline V gene sequence: CDR1 MNHEY, CDR2 SMNVEV (reference sequence). The V end was cut by 6 bases, the J end by 1 base, with 3 bases between. This CDR3 has 11 amino acids. The CDR3 nucleotides read TGTGCCAGCAGGGGCCAAGAGACCCAGTACTTC. Its protein product is CASRGQETQYF.

The J gene is TRBJ1-5, the V gene TRBV20-1; D not certain. CDR3 length: 12 residues. V lost 7 bases and J 2 bases, leaving 9 bases between the germline ends. Germline V gives CDR1 DFQATT, CDR2 SNEGSKA (reference sequence). The CDR3 is CSVGSGNQPQHF. The CDR3 bases are TGCAGTGTCGGAAGTGGCAATCAGCCCCAGCATTTT.